This TCR beta chain appears in the sequencing data of a study of T cell responses to AZD1222 COVID-19 vaccine. V was pared by 5 bases and J by 6 bases, with 14 bases between. Germline CDR1 and CDR2: GTSNPN and SVGIG (reference sequence). This CDR3 has 13 residues. Assay used: immunoSEQ multiplex PCR; TCRdb lists only in-frame clones, some missing. Of nearly 80,000 clones listed, around 82% were seen once; the top ten hold approximately 22%. J is TRBJ1-5 and V is TRBV30, with a possible D match to TRBD1 (5 bases). This sequence originates from an adult in good health. Specimen: peripheral blood, collected on day 0 of AZD1222 vaccination. The CDR3, as DNA: TGTGCCTGGGGGGGAGGGAGCGGTCAGCCCCAGCATTTT. Translating it yields CAWGGGSGQPQHF.